This TCR beta chain originates from a study of T cells in pancreatic ductal adenocarcinoma. The CDR3 sequence is 15 residues long. Germline CDR1 reads GTSNPN; CDR2 reads SVGIG (reference sequence). Trimming cost V 5 bases and J 5 bases; bases outside gene matches: 13. No neoadjuvant therapy was given to the selected pancreatic ductal adenocarcinoma patients before their surgery. General observations from the study: Tumor-versus-blood clonality comparisons may be biased toward lower tumor diversity. Blood clonality (roughly 0.075) did not differ significantly from tumor (about 0.12).

Points on this clone: No antigen is known for it.

Assay used: immunoSEQ multiplex PCR; TCRdb lists only in-frame clones, some missing. In the table there are roughly 100,000 clones, nearly 95% of which are singletons. The chain carries TRBV30 and TRBJ1-1, with 8 bases identical to TRBD1. The TCR originated in a human donor with pancreatic ductal adenocarcinoma. Source material: PBMCs. CDR3 sequence (DNA): TGTGCCTGGGTCCGGACAGGGCCGGACTTGACTGAAGCTTTCTTT. Its translation is CAWVRTGPDLTEAFF. The full variable domain, completed using reference TRBV30 and TRBJ1-1, is SQTIHQWPATLVQPVGSPLSLECTVEGTSNPNLYWYRQAAGRGLQLLFYSVGIGQISSEVPQNLSASRPQDRQFILSSKKLLLSDSGFYLCAWVRTGPDLTEAFFGQGTRLTVV.